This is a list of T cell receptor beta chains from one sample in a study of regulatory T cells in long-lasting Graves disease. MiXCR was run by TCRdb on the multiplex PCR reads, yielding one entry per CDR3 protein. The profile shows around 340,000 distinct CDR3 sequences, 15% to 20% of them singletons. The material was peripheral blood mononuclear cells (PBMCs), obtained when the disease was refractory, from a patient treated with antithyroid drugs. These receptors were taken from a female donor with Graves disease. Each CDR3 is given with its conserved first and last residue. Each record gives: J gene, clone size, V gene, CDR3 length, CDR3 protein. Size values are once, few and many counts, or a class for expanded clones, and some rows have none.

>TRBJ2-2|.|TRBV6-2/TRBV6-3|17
CASSYSIGGPNTGELFF
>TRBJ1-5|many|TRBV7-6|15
CASSLAGFGNQPQHF
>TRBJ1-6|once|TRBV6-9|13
CASSYGGAQTLHF
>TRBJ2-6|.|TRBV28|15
CASSPSSSGANVLTF
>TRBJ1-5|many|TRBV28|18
CASSYWALPTGGVQPQHF
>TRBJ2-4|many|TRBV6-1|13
CASSEGTKNIQYF
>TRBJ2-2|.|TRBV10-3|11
CAITRFGELFF
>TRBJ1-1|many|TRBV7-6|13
CASSLASQGRAFF
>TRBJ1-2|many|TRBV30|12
CAWSDRGHGYTF
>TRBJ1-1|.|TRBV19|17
CASSIGTGGAFDTEAFF
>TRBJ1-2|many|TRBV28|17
CASSLRSDRWSNYGYTF
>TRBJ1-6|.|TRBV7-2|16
CASSLAQAGYNSPLHF
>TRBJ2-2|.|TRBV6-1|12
CVGGAVTGELFF
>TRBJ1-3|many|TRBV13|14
CASSLKGIGNTIYF
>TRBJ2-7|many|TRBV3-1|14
CASSQEMEDDEQYF
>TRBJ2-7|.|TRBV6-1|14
CASRSPGQTYEQYF